These 9 T cell receptor beta chains share one sample of origin, sequenced in a study of blood T cell repertoires in COVID-19 (dated by TCRdb to about 2020). The receptor library was made with the immunoSEQ multiplex PCR assay. TCRdb provides this immuneACCESS table in a form limited to in-frame rearrangements. Some clones are lacking; in checked studies, under half of them reflect an unresolved V gene, and why the rest are absent is not known. For this sample the table gives roughly 340,000 clones, of which about 89% were detected only once. The ten most abundant clones make up less than 3.5% of the sample. The sequencing sample was made of peripheral blood. Source of these receptors: a woman in her twenties or thirties with COVID-19, enrolled during active disease.

J is TRBJ1-1 and V is TRBV24-1; the match to TRBD1 covers 9 bases. From germline, CDR1 is KGHDR and CDR2 SFDVKD. The CDR3 totals 16 residues. V shed 1 base and J 6 bases; nucleotides not matched to a gene: 8. The CDR3 spells CATSDLGTGPAPEAFF. CDR3 bases: TGTGCCACCAGTGATTTAGGGACAGGGCCTGCCCCTGAAGCTTTCTTT.

This clone was observed at least ten times. The J gene is TRBJ1-2, the V gene TRBV6-5; D remains ambiguous. The V and J ends lost 4 bases and 10 bases respectively, with 22 bases between them. Germline CDR1 and CDR2: MNHEY and SVGAGI. The CDR3 has 15 amino acids. CDR3 amino acids: CASSLTNLAWGDYTF. The CDR3 bases are TGTGCCAGCAGTTTAACTAACCTCGCTTGGGGAGACTACACCTTC.

The chain uses TRBV9 and TRBJ1-2; 11 bases match TRBD1. V shed 3 bases, J shed 1 base, and the junction held 2 bases outside the gene matches. CDR3 length equals 15 residues. CDR1 SGDLS and CDR2 YYNGEE come from the germline V gene. The DNA for the CDR3 is TGTGCCAGCAGCGGTGGGACAGGGGGTAACTATGGCTACACCTTC. This codes for CASSGGTGGNYGYTF.

The V gene is TRBV3-1 (or the pseudogene TRBV3-2), the J gene TRBJ2-3; D is undetermined. Looked up from germline, CDR1 is LGHDT and CDR2 is YNNKEL (reference sequence). The length of the CDR3 is 13 residues. V was clipped by 6 bases and J by 7 bases, with 14 bases between them. The CDR3 sequence: CASRRVSSYTQYF. CDR3 DNA: TGTGCCAGCAGACGGGTCTCGAGTTATACGCAGTATTTT.

The genes are TRBV5-1 and TRBJ2-6; TRBD1 matches 9 bases. The CDR3 loop spans 17 amino acids. Germline V gives CDR1 SGHRS, CDR2 YFSETQ. The V gene end was trimmed by 5 bases and the J gene end by 3 bases; junction bases not matched to a gene: 9. CDR3 nucleotide sequence: TGCGCCAGCAGATTGACGACAGGGGGATTTGGGGCCAACGTCCTGACTTTC. It encodes CASRLTTGGFGANVLTF.

The chain recombines TRBV2 with TRBJ1-2; D not resolved. Trimming took off 0 bases at V and 4 bases at J, with 15 bases between the two ends. The germline CDR1 and CDR2 sequences are SNHLY and FYNNEI. The CDR3 consists of 16 residues. CDR3 residues: CASSEALLRSSYGYTF. CDR3 nucleotides: TGTGCCAGCAGTGAAGCGCTTCTGAGGTCCAGCTATGGCTACACCTTC. Full variable domain (rest looked up from reference TRBV2 and TRBJ1-2): EPEVTQTPSHQVTQMGQEVILRCVPISNHLYFYWYRQILGQKVEFLVSFYNNEISEKSEIFDDQFSVERPDGSNFTLKIRSTKLEDSAMYFCASSEALLRSSYGYTFGSGTRLTVV.

The chain combines TRBV5-1 with TRBJ1-1, with no clear D. Trimming stripped 0 bases from V and 8 bases from J, with 14 bases between. The CDR3 contains 14 residues. The V gene's germline CDR1 is SGHRS and CDR2 YFSETQ. CDR3 DNA: TGCGCCAGCAGCTTGGAGAATCGGGGAGAGGAAGCTTTCTTT. It encodes CASSLENRGEEAFF.

The chain carries TRBV30 and TRBJ1-1; D is unresolved. Trimming removed 3 bases at V and 3 bases at J, with 8 bases between. Looked up from germline, CDR1 is GTSNPN and CDR2 is SVGIG (reference sequence). The CDR3 is 12 residues long. CDR3 sequence reads: CAWRDGYTEAFF. Written as DNA, the CDR3 is TGTGCCTGGAGAGACGGGTACACTGAAGCTTTCTTT.

The chain joins TRBV19 to TRBJ2-2; a possible D gene is TRBD2 (5 bases). V lost 5 bases and J 1 base, leaving 14 bases between the germline ends. Germline CDR1 is LNHDA and CDR2 is SQIVND (reference sequence). CDR3 size: 16 residues. The CDR3 reads CASSSMAGLNTGELFF. In DNA form, the CDR3 reads TGTGCCAGTAGTTCGATGGCGGGTTTGAACACCGGGGAGCTGTTTTTT.